The 30 T cell receptor beta chains below come from one sample, sequenced in a study of T cell repertoires in cytomegalovirus infection. TCRdb re-called the reads with MiXCR, one entry per CDR3 protein. Of over 250,000 distinct CDR3 sequences detected, about 20% appear once; the ten largest clones hold about 21%. No cognate antigen is known for these TCRs. The specimen was cultured PBMCs, collected from culture after CMV antigen stimulation. Every receptor here comes from a human donor in good health (CMV status not recorded). Some clones in this sample may be carry-over from other donors' samples.

The V call is TRBV7-3, the J call TRBJ2-3; TRBD2 matches 12 bases. This CDR3 is 17 amino acids long. The V and J ends lost 5 bases and 0 bases, in that order; junction bases with no gene match: 6. Germline CDR1 and CDR2: SGHTA and FQGTGA. CDR3 in amino acids: CASSRRTSGTSTDTQYF. The CDR3 DNA reads TGTGCCAGCAGCCGACGGACTAGCGGGACTAGCACAGATACGCAGTATTTT.

The table lists this clonotype with a few counts. The chain carries TRBV7-9 and TRBJ2-3, with 8 bases matching TRBD2. The CDR3 totals 16 residues. In germline, CDR1 is SEHNR, CDR2 FQNEAQ (reference sequence). V lost 5 bases to trimming and J lost 5 bases; unmatched junction nucleotides: 12. The CDR3 DNA reads TGTGCCAGCAGCCAAGGGACTAGTATGTTGAAAGATACGCAGTATTTT. Protein sequence: CASSQGTSMLKDTQYF.

The gene calls are TRBV6-1 and TRBJ1-4; tentative D call: TRBD1 (6 bases). Germline V CDR1 and CDR2: MNHNS, SASEGT. Trimming removed 8 bases at V and 8 bases at J, with 21 bases between. The CDR3 spans 15 residues. CDR3 nucleotide sequence: TGTGCCAGCCCTGGGACGGGGGCCTTTAGGGAAAAACTGTTTTTT. It translates to CASPGTGAFREKLFF.

This clonotype was counted between two and nine times. This chain connects TRBV15 to TRBJ2-2; TRBD2 aligns across 12 bases. The trim removed 1 base at V and 7 bases at J, leaving 4 bases unmatched. Germline V CDR1 and CDR2: LNHNV, YYDKDF (reference sequence). The CDR3 loop spans 16 amino acids. The CDR3 is CATSRGLAGAVGELFF. CDR3 coding DNA: TGTGCCACCAGCAGAGGACTAGCGGGAGCGGTCGGGGAGCTGTTTTTT.

This clonotype occurred many times. The chain recombines TRBV7-9 with TRBJ2-1, with TRBD2 matching over 8 bases. After removal of 8 bases from V and 7 bases from J, the junction contained 13 bases not matched to a gene. This CDR3 has 15 residues. Germline CDR1 SEHNR, CDR2 FQNEAQ (reference sequence). CDR3 DNA: TGTGCCAGCGTTCGGGGGGGTAGCGGGATGAATGAGCAGTTCTTC. This encodes CASVRGGSGMNEQFF.

The rearrangement joins TRBV7-9 to TRBJ2-7; D uncertain. V lost 4 bases and J lost 3, with 7 bases in between. CDR3 length equals 12 residues. The germline V gene has CDR1 SEHNR and CDR2 FQNEAQ (reference sequence). CDR3 nucleotide sequence: TGTGCCAGCAGCTCTGTAATCTACGAGCAGTACTTC. Translated, it gives CASSSVIYEQYF.

This clonotype has ten or more counts. The chain has TRBV7-2 and TRBJ2-5; no clear D. Germline CDR1 SGHTA, CDR2 FQGNSA. The V gene lost 1 base and the J gene lost 2 bases, with 11 bases spanning the gap. CDR3 size: 15 residues. CDR3 amino acids: CASSLDGDRQETQYF. CDR3 sequence (DNA): TGTGCCAGCAGCTTAGATGGGGATCGACAAGAGACCCAGTACTTC. The full variable domain, with the rest looked up from reference TRBV7-2 and TRBJ2-5, is GAGVSQSPSNKVTEKGKDVELRCDPISGHTALYWYRQSLGQGLEFLIYFQGNSAPDKSGLPSDRFSAERTGGSVSTLTIQRTQQEDSAVYLCASSLDGDRQETQYFGPGTRLLVL.

This clonotype has a handful of counts. The V and J genes are TRBV27 and TRBJ1-1, with 9 bases lining up with TRBD1. Per the germline V gene, CDR1 is MNHEY and CDR2 is SMNVEV (reference sequence). V shed 7 bases and J 4 bases; nucleotides not matched to a gene: 4. There are 13 residues in the CDR3. CDR3: CASTLTGGTEAFF. DNA for the CDR3: TGTGCCAGCACACTGACAGGGGGCACTGAAGCTTTCTTT.

This clonotype was observed a few times. V is TRBV19 and J is TRBJ1-1; 8 nucleotides agree with TRBD1. There are 15 residues in the CDR3. The germline gives CDR1 LNHDA, CDR2 SQIVND (reference sequence). Trimming at V came to 9 bases and at J to 11 bases, leaving 20 bases not matched to a gene. This CDR3 is CASLRGQGAVKVAFF. The CDR3 bases are TGTGCCAGCCTTAGGGGCCAGGGGGCCGTCAAAGTGGCTTTCTTT.

The chain recombines TRBV20-1 with TRBJ2-5; 12 bases fit TRBD2. The CDR3 totals 16 residues. With 5 bases clipped from V and 9 bases from J, the junction kept 16 bases outside the gene matches. Germline V lookup: CDR1 DFQATT, CDR2 SNEGSKA (reference sequence). Here the CDR3 DNA reads TGCAGTGCTGAAACTAGCGGGAGGTCTACAGAGGGGGCCCAGTACTTC. Residues: CSAETSGRSTEGAQYF.

The chain has TRBV19 and TRBJ2-5; 7 bases are shared with TRBD2. CDR3 length: 16 residues. Trimming removed 9 bases from V and 3 bases from J; junction bases left unmatched: 16. The germline V gene has CDR1 LNHDA and CDR2 SQIVND (reference sequence). Here the CDR3 reads CASGRAGGSTKETQYF. CDR3 DNA: TGTGCCAGCGGAAGGGCTGGCGGGAGTACGAAAGAGACCCAGTACTTC.

The V call is TRBV10-3, the J call TRBJ1-5; TRBD1 is a possible D gene (5 bases). From germline, CDR1 is ENHRY and CDR2 SYGVKD. The CDR3 covers 12 residues. V gave up 9 bases and J gave up 3 bases, with 9 bases separating them. The CDR3 DNA reads TGTGCCATATCCAGGGACAATCAGCCCCAGCATTTT. Its protein product is CAISRDNQPQHF.

This clonotype occurred a few times. The chain links TRBV7-9 to TRBJ2-5; TRBD2 aligns across 12 bases. Germline V lookup: CDR1 SEHNR, CDR2 FQNEAQ (reference sequence). Trimming removed 5 bases from V and 1 base from J; junction bases left unmatched: 5. The CDR3 is 16 amino acids. The CDR3 DNA reads as TGTGCCAGCAGCAAAGGGACTAGCGGGCCCCAAGAGACCCAGTACTTC. Its protein is CASSKGTSGPQETQYF.

V and J are TRBV20-1 and TRBJ2-5; TRBD1 matches 8 bases. J lost 5 bases, V lost 4 bases, and 9 bases had no gene match. CDR1 is DFQATT and CDR2 is SNEGSKA in the germline V gene (reference sequence). CDR3 length: 14 residues. The CDR3 protein is CSATLQGVGETQYF. CDR3 nucleotides: TGCAGTGCTACCCTACAGGGGGTAGGGGAGACCCAGTACTTC.

The genes are TRBV12-3 or TRBV12-4 and TRBJ1-4; no clear D. The CDR3 spans 14 residues. V was shortened by 4 bases and J by 2 bases, with 8 bases between the two germline ends. The CDR3 nucleotides are TGTGCCAGCAGTTCGGACCCCACTAATGAAAAACTGTTTTTT. It is translated as CASSSDPTNEKLFF.

This clonotype was observed a handful of times. This rearrangement joins TRBV7-2 to TRBJ2-1, with TRBD2 matching 11 bases. Germline CDR1 SGHTA, CDR2 FQGNSA. V lost 1 base, J lost 8 bases, and 16 bases stayed unmatched. The CDR3 covers 19 residues. In DNA, the CDR3 is TGTGCCAGCAGCTTAGTCGCCGGCCTAGCGGGAGGTAGTATCGATGAGCAGTTCTTC. Its protein product is CASSLVAGLAGGSIDEQFF. Combining the CDR3 with reference TRBV7-2 and TRBJ2-1 gives the whole variable domain GAGVSQSPSNKVTEKGKDVELRCDPISGHTALYWYRQSLGQGLEFLIYFQGNSAPDKSGLPSDRFSAERTGGSVSTLTIQRTQQEDSAVYLCASSLVAGLAGGSIDEQFFGPGTRLTVL.

CDR3 coding DNA: TGTGCCAGCAGCTTAACTAGCGAGCAAGAGACCCAGTACTTC. Translating it yields CASSLTSEQETQYF. This chain connects TRBV11-2 to TRBJ2-5; 7 bases line up with TRBD2. The V gene's germline CDR1 is SGHAT and CDR2 FQNNGV. This CDR3 has 14 amino acids. Trimming took 2 bases from V and 2 from J; bases not matched to a gene: 2.

In its sample, this clonotype was seen a few times. The gene calls are TRBV12-3 or TRBV12-4 and TRBJ2-3; TRBD2 agrees at 8 bases. The CDR3 consists of 16 residues. The V gene end was trimmed by 6 bases and the J gene end by 3 bases; junction bases not matched to a gene: 11. The DNA for the CDR3 is TGTGCCAGCAGAAAGACCGCCGGGGGGGGTACAGATACGCAGTATTTT. Its protein product is CASRKTAGGGTDTQYF.

This clonotype was seen a few times. The V and J genes are TRBV4-3 and TRBJ2-1; TRBD1 might be the D (6 bases). Trimming shortened V by 0 bases and J by 13 bases, and 28 bases separated the two germline ends. Germline assignment: CDR1 LGHNA and CDR2 YSLEER. The CDR3 runs 18 residues. CDR3 sequence reads: CASSQDWGPGTLHLRQFF. The CDR3 DNA reads TGCGCCAGCAGCCAAGATTGGGGGCCCGGGACCTTACACTTACGCCAGTTCTTC.

The chain employs TRBV10-3 and TRBJ1-4; no definite D call. The V end lost 0 bases, the J end lost 8 bases, and 13 bases lay between the germline ends. The CDR3 covers 15 residues. The germline gives CDR1 ENHRY, CDR2 SYGVKD. CDR3: CAISESGKGGEKLFF. The DNA for the CDR3 is TGTGCCATCAGTGAGTCCGGGAAAGGTGGAGAAAAACTGTTTTTT.

This clonotype was seen a handful of times. The chain recombines TRBV18 with TRBJ2-7, with a possible D match to TRBD1 (6 bases). Looked up from germline, CDR1 is KGHSH and CDR2 is LQKENI. This CDR3 contains 13 residues. V was clipped by 6 bases and J by 2 bases, with 11 bases between them. The CDR3 spells CASSSDSAYEQYV. The DNA of the CDR3 is TGTGCCAGCTCTTCGGACAGCGCCTACGAGCAGTACGTC.

This clonotype was picked up many times. The rearrangement uses TRBV27 and TRBJ1-5; D is unresolved. This CDR3 is 12 amino acids long. V shed 10 bases and J shed 6 bases, with 13 bases lying between them. Germline CDR1 reads MNHEY; CDR2 reads SMNVEV (reference sequence). DNA for the CDR3: TGTGCCACCGGACCCTCGGGTCAGCCCCAGCATTTT. Translated: CATGPSGQPQHF.

Details on this clonotype: The junction differs from germline at one of its ends, possibly a read error. The chain has TRBV4-1 and TRBJ1-2; TRBD1 matches 7 bases. Germline V gene sequence: CDR1 MGHRA, CDR2 YSYEKL. The CDR3 sequence is 14 residues long. The CDR3 bases are TGTGCCAGCAGCCAAGGCGTACAGGGGAGCGGCTACACCTTC. This gives the protein CASSQGVQGSGYTF.

This clonotype was counted only a few times. The rearrangement uses TRBV6-1 and TRBJ2-3; TRBD1 is a possible D gene (5 bases). V lost 6 bases and J 0 bases, leaving 19 bases between the germline ends. There are 17 residues in the CDR3. The germline V gene encodes CDR1 MNHNS and CDR2 SASEGT. This CDR3 reads CASRAAWGAGSTDTQYF. The CDR3, as DNA: TGTGCCAGCAGGGCCGCATGGGGCGCCGGAAGCACAGATACGCAGTATTTT.

CDR3 protein: CASSLKPGGAMNTEAFF. CDR3 DNA sequence: TGCGCCAGCAGCTTGAAACCAGGGGGTGCAATGAACACTGAAGCTTTCTTT. The J gene is TRBJ1-1, the V gene TRBV5-1; 7 positions agree with TRBD1. Per germline, CDR1 SGHRS and CDR2 YFSETQ. This CDR3 spans 17 amino acids. Trimming cost V 1 base and J 0 bases; bases outside gene matches: 9. The whole variable domain, remainder taken from reference TRBV5-1 and TRBJ1-1, is KAGVTQTPRYLIKTRGQQVTLSCSPISGHRSVSWYQQTPGQGLQFLFEYFSETQRNKGNFPGRFSGRQFSNSRSEMNVSTLELGDSALYLCASSLKPGGAMNTEAFFGQGTRLTVV.

This chain connects TRBV27 to TRBJ2-7, with D possibly called TRBD1 or TRBD2 (5 bases each). The CDR3 sequence is 16 residues long. V gave up 5 bases and J gave up 2 bases, with 19 bases separating them. Germline V lookup: CDR1 MNHEY, CDR2 SMNVEV (reference sequence). The CDR3 bases are TGTGCCAGCAGTCTGGCCCCCGGGACGGAAACCTACGAGCAGTACTTC. It yields the protein CASSLAPGTETYEQYF.

This clonotype occurred many times. This rearrangement joins TRBV27 to TRBJ1-1; D unresolved. The CDR3 runs 13 residues. Per the germline V gene, CDR1 is MNHEY and CDR2 is SMNVEV (reference sequence). The V end was cut by 6 bases, the J end by 1 base, with 9 bases between. CDR3 region: CASSSQQNTEAFF. CDR3 DNA: TGTGCCAGCAGCTCACAACAGAACACTGAAGCTTTCTTT.

This clonotype appeared many times. The chain combines TRBV7-2 with TRBJ2-5, with D perhaps matching TRBD1 or TRBD2 (7 bases each). V lost 6 bases and J 1 base, leaving 15 bases between the germline ends. The germline V gene has CDR1 SGHTA and CDR2 FQGNSA. There are 15 residues in the CDR3. Written as DNA, the CDR3 is TGTGCCAGCAGTCCAGGGGGGGCAGCCCAAGAGACCCAGTACTTC. Its protein product is CASSPGGAAQETQYF.

V gene TRBV7-8 combines with J gene TRBJ2-1; a weak D match, TRBD2 (6 bases). Trimming left V 3 bases short and J 4 bases short, with 13 bases between. There are 15 residues in the CDR3. Germline V gene lookup returns CDR1 SGHVS and CDR2 FQNEAQ. Here the CDR3 reads CASSLERAGYNEQFF. In nucleotides, the CDR3 is TGTGCCAGCAGCTTGGAGCGGGCAGGATACAATGAGCAGTTCTTC.

In this sample, this clonotype turned up a few times. The rearrangement links TRBV10-3 to TRBJ2-7; 11 bases line up with TRBD2. Per the germline V gene, CDR1 is ENHRY and CDR2 is SYGVKD. This CDR3 has 14 amino acids. V trimming: 5 bases; J trimming: 4 bases; junction bases outside the gene matches: 4. CDR3 sequence: CAISPGTSGYEQYV. The CDR3 DNA follows: TGTGCCATCAGTCCCGGGACTAGCGGATACGAGCAGTACGTC.